Shown below are 31 T cell receptor beta chains from a single sample sequenced in a study of blood T cell repertoires in COVID-19. Produced via immunoSEQ multiplex PCR; TCRdb's table is partial and in-frame only. The sample gives around 500,000 clones, about 88% of which show up once; approximately 8.3% is in the top ten. What was sequenced was PBMCs or T cells enriched from blood (not recorded which). All receptors come from a woman aged 60-70 years who had recovered from COVID-19.

This chain joins TRBV5-4 and TRBJ2-7, with a tentative D call TRBD2 (7 bases). Germline V gives CDR1 SGHNT, CDR2 YYREEE (reference sequence). Trimming stripped 4 bases from V and 4 bases from J, with 15 bases between. The CDR3 is 14 residues long. The DNA for the CDR3 is TGTGCCAGCAGCCTAGGGGGGGGCGAATACGAGCAGTACTTC. It codes for CASSLGGGEYEQYF.

The rearrangement uses TRBV4-1 and TRBJ2-7, with D unclear. Trimming cost V 0 bases and J 3 bases, with 6 bases left between them. The CDR3 totals 13 residues. Germline V gene sequence: CDR1 MGHRA, CDR2 YSYEKL. The chain's CDR3 is CASSQDNSYEQYF. The DNA of the CDR3 is TGCGCCAGCAGCCAAGATAATAGCTACGAGCAGTACTTC.

The chain uses TRBV10-2 and TRBJ2-2; D gene uncertain. There are 14 residues in the CDR3. From germline, CDR1 is WSHSY and CDR2 SAAADI. The germline V and J ends were trimmed by 8 bases and 0 bases, with 10 bases remaining between them. The CDR3 reads CASGGSANTGELFF. CDR3 sequence (DNA): TGCGCCAGCGGTGGCAGCGCGAACACCGGGGAGCTGTTTTTT.

The chain is built from TRBV2 and TRBJ2-3; TRBD2 matches at 11 bases. Trimming at V came to 6 bases and at J to 3 bases, leaving 8 bases not matched to a gene. The V gene's germline CDR1 is SNHLY and CDR2 FYNNEI. The CDR3 totals 16 residues. CDR3 DNA sequence: TGTGCCAGCAGCACGGGACTAGCGGTACCGACAGATACGCAGTATTTT. It yields the protein CASSTGLAVPTDTQYF.

The chain has TRBV10-3 and TRBJ2-2, with no clear D. V was trimmed by 3 bases and J by 6 bases, leaving 8 bases between them. This CDR3 is 13 amino acids long. The V gene's germline CDR1 is ENHRY and CDR2 SYGVKD. The CDR3: CAISEITSGELFF. The CDR3 coding sequence is TGTGCCATCAGTGAAATCACTTCCGGGGAGCTGTTTTTT.

The chain recombines TRBV3-1 (or the pseudogene TRBV3-2) with TRBJ1-5, with D uncertain. Germline V gives CDR1 LGHDT, CDR2 YNNKEL (reference sequence). This CDR3 is built from 13 residues. Trimming removed 4 bases at V and 4 bases at J, with 8 bases between. The CDR3 DNA is TGTGCCAGCAGCCGCGCTCCTAATCAGCCCCAGCATTTT. The encoded protein is CASSRAPNQPQHF.

The V gene is TRBV29-1, the J gene TRBJ1-1, with D uncertain. Germline loops: CDR1 SQVTM, CDR2 ANQGSEA. The CDR3 is 13 amino acids. The V gene lost 4 bases and the J gene lost 1 base, with 10 bases spanning the gap. The CDR3 loop reads CSVGQRRNTEAFF. CDR3 nucleotide sequence: TGCAGCGTTGGACAACGGCGGAACACTGAAGCTTTCTTT.

The chain recombines TRBV5-4 with TRBJ2-1; 7 bases line up with TRBD2. The trim removed 0 bases at V and 10 bases at J, leaving 13 bases unmatched. The CDR3 covers 16 residues. CDR1 and CDR2 (germline): SGHNT, YYREEE (reference sequence). The DNA of the CDR3 is TGTGCCAGCAGCTTGGCCCTGGACGGGGGGTCAGGGGAGCAGTTCTTC. It is translated as CASSLALDGGSGEQFF.

The CDR3 coding sequence is TGTGCCAGCTCACCTAAAAGCCAAAATTCACCCCTCCACTTT. Translation gives CASSPKSQNSPLHF. The J gene is TRBJ1-6, the V gene TRBV18; D ambiguous. Trimming took 3 bases from V and 7 from J, leaving 10 bases between them. This CDR3 is 14 amino acids long. Germline V gives CDR1 KGHSH, CDR2 LQKENI.

Regarding this clone: Other DNA sequences within the sample encode an identical CDR3. The chain uses TRBV7-2 and TRBJ2-5; 15 nucleotides align to TRBD2. This CDR3 region has 16 residues. Germline CDR1 SGHTA, CDR2 FQGNSA. V shed 6 bases, J shed 5 bases, and the junction held 7 bases outside the gene matches. CDR3 sequence (DNA): TGTGCCAGCAGTCCGGGACTAGCGGGGGGTGGGGAGACCCAGTACTTC. Amino acids: CASSPGLAGGGETQYF. The full variable domain, in which reference TRBV7-2 and TRBJ2-5 provide the parts outside the CDR3, is GAGVSQSPSNKVTEKGKDVELRCDPISGHTALYWYRQSLGQGLEFLIYFQGNSAPDKSGLPSDRFSAERTGGSVSTLTIQRTQQEDSAVYLCASSPGLAGGGETQYFGPGTRLLVL.

V usage is TRBV5-1 and J usage is TRBJ2-5; 9 nucleotides agree with TRBD1. The germline V gene has CDR1 SGHRS and CDR2 YFSETQ. The trim removed 6 bases at V and 5 bases at J, leaving 8 bases unmatched. The CDR3 is made up of 14 amino acids. CDR3 amino acids: CASTRTGAGETQYF. In DNA form, the CDR3 reads TGCGCCAGCACCCGGACAGGGGCAGGGGAGACCCAGTACTTC.

This rearrangement joins TRBV5-3 to TRBJ1-2, with D maybe TRBD1 (5 bases). TRBV5-3 is designated an ORF whose function remains uncertain. The CDR3 is 14 residues long. The V end was cut by 2 bases, the J end by 4 bases, with 12 bases between. In DNA, the CDR3 is TGTGCCAGAAGCTTTGTCAGGGTCACCTATGGCTACACCTTC. It translates to CARSFVRVTYGYTF.

The CDR3 bases are TGTGCCAGCAGCCTCACTAGCGGGGGGGCGGGTGAGCAGTACTTC. Its translation: CASSLTSGGAGEQYF. The gene calls are TRBV11-2 and TRBJ2-7; the match to TRBD2 covers 13 bases. Germline lookup yields CDR1 SGHAT and CDR2 FQNNGV. V dropped 5 bases and J dropped 7; count of bases not matched to a gene: 8. The CDR3 consists of 15 residues.

V usage is TRBV4-1 and J usage is TRBJ1-2; maybe TRBD1 (5 bases). The CDR3 is made up of 14 amino acids. CDR1 is MGHRA and CDR2 is YSYEKL in the germline V gene. Trimming took 3 bases from V and 4 from J, leaving 12 bases between them. The CDR3: CASSQGLGGYGYTF. The DNA of the CDR3 is TGCGCCAGCAGCCAGGGGCTGGGCGGCTATGGCTACACCTTC.

The CDR3 DNA sequence: TGCGCCAGCAGCACTACCCCGGCGGGACGGACGGGTGACTATGGCTACACCTTC. Translation gives CASSTTPAGRTGDYGYTF. The V call is TRBV5-1, the J call TRBJ1-2; D might be TRBD1 (5 bases). In germline, CDR1 is SGHRS, CDR2 YFSETQ. Deletions cut 4 bases from V and 3 bases from J, with 25 bases between. The CDR3 contains 18 residues.

In its sample, this clone was seen a few times. The J gene is TRBJ1-1, the V gene TRBV11-2, with 8 bases lining up with TRBD1. The CDR3 extends over 16 amino acids. Germline V lookup: CDR1 SGHAT, CDR2 FQNNGV. V gave up 6 bases and J gave up 4 bases; unmatched junction bases: 13. CDR3 sequence: CASSRDRLSRSTEAFF. CDR3 nucleotides: TGTGCCAGCAGTCGGGACAGGTTATCCCGAAGCACTGAAGCTTTCTTT.

This chain uses TRBV9 with TRBJ1-6; D is perhaps TRBD1 (5 bases). The CDR3 runs 14 residues. Germline V gene data show CDR1 as SGDLS and CDR2 as YYNGEE. Trimming removed 1 base at V and 9 bases at J, with 11 bases between. CDR3 coding DNA: TGTGCCAGCAGCGTATTCGACAGTTTTTCACCCCTCCACTTT. Translated, it gives CASSVFDSFSPLHF.

V usage is TRBV5-6 and J usage is TRBJ1-1; D gene uncertain. The germline V gene has CDR1 SGHDT and CDR2 YYEEEE. The CDR3 sequence is 12 residues long. V was shortened by 4 bases and J by 7 bases, with 11 bases between the two germline ends. CDR3 in DNA: TGTGCCAGCAGCCCCGGGGTGCTTGAAGCTTTCTTT. Translated: CASSPGVLEAFF.

The V gene is TRBV19, the J gene TRBJ1-1; D gene uncertain. The CDR3 totals 14 residues. V dropped 5 bases and J dropped 6 bases, with 16 bases sitting between them. The germline V gene encodes CDR1 LNHDA and CDR2 SQIVND (reference sequence). The CDR3 DNA reads TGTGCCAGTAGTCCACGGTCACCCGGGGCTGAAGCTTTCTTT. Translating gives CASSPRSPGAEAFF. The entire variable domain, with the rest obtained from reference TRBV19 and TRBJ1-1, is as follows: DGGITQSPKYLFRKEGQNVTLSCEQNLNHDAMYWYRQDPGQGLRLIYYSQIVNDFQKGDIAEGYSVSREKKESFPLTVTSAQKNPTAFYLCASSPRSPGAEAFFGQGTRLTVV.

The genes are TRBV19 and TRBJ1-1; D may be TRBD1 (5 bases). The CDR3 has 13 amino acids. Germline CDR1 LNHDA, CDR2 SQIVND (reference sequence). V was clipped by 10 bases and J by 3 bases, with 15 bases between them. This CDR3 reads CATRRQYDTEAFF. Here the CDR3 DNA reads TGTGCCACCCGAAGACAGTATGACACTGAAGCTTTCTTT.

V usage is TRBV5-1 and J usage is TRBJ2-1; the D gene is possibly TRBD2 (5 bases). CDR1 and CDR2 from the germline V gene are SGHRS and YFSETQ. V was pared by 1 base and J by 2 bases, with 13 bases between. The CDR3 runs to 16 residues. Written as DNA, the CDR3 is TGCGCCAGCAGCTTGTTCCCTCCTAGCACCTACAATGAGCAGTTCTTC. Translating it yields CASSLFPPSTYNEQFF. The full variable domain, completed using reference TRBV5-1 and TRBJ2-1, is KAGVTQTPRYLIKTRGQQVTLSCSPISGHRSVSWYQQTPGQGLQFLFEYFSETQRNKGNFPGRFSGRQFSNSRSEMNVSTLELGDSALYLCASSLFPPSTYNEQFFGPGTRLTVL.

The table lists this clone with a few counts. The chain combines TRBV5-5 with TRBJ1-2, with D tentatively TRBD1 (6 bases). V lost 0 bases and J lost 4, with 16 bases in between. The CDR3 spans 16 residues. CDR1 SGHKS and CDR2 YYEKEE come from the germline V gene (reference sequence). The CDR3 is CASSLGFATGIYGYTF. CDR3 nucleotide sequence: TGTGCCAGCAGCTTGGGGTTCGCAACAGGGATCTATGGCTACACCTTC.

This clone was recorded only once. This chain connects TRBV5-4 to TRBJ2-5, with 7 bases aligning to TRBD2. Looked up from germline, CDR1 is SGHNT and CDR2 is YYREEE (reference sequence). Trimming at V came to 3 bases and at J to 3 bases, leaving 5 bases not matched to a gene. The CDR3 has 14 residues. DNA of the CDR3: TGTGCCAGCAGCTCGACCGGGGGGAAAGAGACCCAGTACTTC. Translating it yields CASSSTGGKETQYF.

V and J are TRBV3-1 (or the pseudogene TRBV3-2) and TRBJ2-2, with a possible D match to TRBD1 (5 bases). Looked up from germline, CDR1 is LGHDT and CDR2 is YNNKEL (reference sequence). V was pared by 3 bases and J by 0 bases, with 11 bases between. The CDR3 loop spans 16 amino acids. The CDR3 coding sequence is TGTGCCAGCAGCCATGTAACAGGCTCGAACACCGGGGAGCTGTTTTTT. As protein: CASSHVTGSNTGELFF.

This clone was seen just once. V usage is TRBV5-1 and J usage is TRBJ1-2; the D is unclear. Germline V CDR1 and CDR2: SGHRS, YFSETQ. This CDR3 is 16 amino acids long. V was pared by 4 bases and J by 4 bases, with 20 bases between. The CDR3 sequence: CASSPREGPGLYGYTF. In DNA, the CDR3 is TGCGCCAGCAGCCCACGGGAGGGCCCAGGACTCTATGGCTACACCTTC.

This clone was detected a few times. The CDR3 DNA follows: TGTGCCATCTCTGGAGGGGAAAACACCATATATTTT. Protein: CAISGGENTIYF. The V gene is TRBV2, the J gene TRBJ1-3; D is perhaps TRBD1 (5 bases). The CDR3 loop spans 12 amino acids. Trimming cost V 10 bases and J 6 bases, with 13 bases left between them. From germline, CDR1 is SNHLY and CDR2 FYNNEI.

This clone was observed a few times. The chain recombines TRBV4-2 with TRBJ2-7, with 9 positions matching TRBD2. Per the germline V gene, CDR1 is LGHNA and CDR2 is YNFKEQ. There are 15 residues in the CDR3. Germline trimming cut 5 bases from V and 3 bases from J; bases unmatched to any gene: 8. The CDR3 DNA is TGTGCCAGCAGCACCGCGGGGGGGCCCAACTACGAGCAGTACTTC. Its protein is CASSTAGGPNYEQYF.

This chain uses TRBV9 with TRBJ2-7; TRBD2 is a possible D gene (5 bases). Germline V CDR1 and CDR2: SGDLS, YYNGEE. CDR3 length equals 14 residues. V was trimmed by 0 bases and J by 5 bases, leaving 12 bases between them. The CDR3 coding sequence is TGTGCCAGCAGCGTAGCACGCGCGGGCGACGAGCAGTACTTC. It yields the protein CASSVARAGDEQYF.

The V call is TRBV4-2, the J call TRBJ1-3, with D possibly being TRBD1 (6 bases). CDR3 length equals 14 residues. The germline V and J ends were trimmed by 3 bases and 8 bases, with 14 bases remaining between them. Germline V gene sequence: CDR1 LGHNA, CDR2 YNFKEQ. CDR3 DNA sequence: TGTGCCAGCAGCCAGGGAACCGAGGGGGACACCATATATTTT. This gives the protein CASSQGTEGDTIYF.

This clone has only one observation. The genes are TRBV24-1 and TRBJ2-1; D might be TRBD2 (6 bases). The CDR3 loop spans 15 amino acids. V shed 4 bases and J shed 6 bases, with 15 bases lying between them. CDR1 KGHDR and CDR2 SFDVKD come from the germline V gene. The CDR3: CATSDPTLAPNEQFF. In DNA, the CDR3 is TGTGCCACCAGTGACCCCACTCTAGCGCCCAATGAGCAGTTCTTC.

This sequence joins TRBV5-1 and TRBJ1-4; D is ambiguous. Germline lookup yields CDR1 SGHRS and CDR2 YFSETQ. This CDR3 spans 14 amino acids. The ends were cut back, 3 bases at V and 5 bases at J, with 11 bases in the middle. CDR3: CASSSLSPNEKLFF. The CDR3 bases are TGCGCCAGCAGCTCCTTAAGCCCCAATGAAAAACTGTTTTTT.